A selection of T cell receptor beta chains follows, all from one sample in a study of identical twins. TCRdb independently ran MiXCR on the 5' RACE reads; one entry per CDR3 protein. The sample includes 400,000 to 600,000 distinct CDR3 sequences, about a fifth of them seen just once. The same specimen was also included in a second study, on yellow fever vaccine responses in identical twins.

The specimen was CD4+ T cells sorted from blood. These TCRs come from a woman aged 18-30 years in good health. CDR3s include the opening cysteine and the closing phenylalanine or tryptophan. The order of the fields is V gene, J gene, clone size, D gene, CDR3 protein, CDR3 DNA. D genes are given only for firm matches. Not all rows give a size; the values are once, few, many and, for expanded clones, a class.

v_gene: TRBV12-3/TRBV12-4; j_gene: TRBJ1-2; abundance: many; d_gene: NA; CDR3aa: CASSPGTGYGYTF; CDR3nt: TGTGCCAGCAGCCCAGGGACGGGTTATGGCTACACCTTC
v_gene: TRBV7-9; j_gene: TRBJ2-1; abundance: NA; d_gene: NA; CDR3aa: CASSTQTGTSNEQFF; CDR3nt: TGTGCCAGCAGCACCCAAACCGGGACTTCGAATGAGCAGTTCTTC
v_gene: TRBV7-8; j_gene: TRBJ1-5; abundance: few; d_gene: NA; CDR3aa: CASSYASGANQPQHF; CDR3nt: TGTGCCAGCAGCTATGCTAGTGGGGCCAATCAGCCCCAGCATTTT
v_gene: TRBV10-3; j_gene: TRBJ2-7; abundance: few; d_gene: TRBD1; CDR3aa: CAISARTGDYEQYF; CDR3nt: TGTGCCATCAGTGCAAGGACAGGGGACTACGAGCAGTACTTC
v_gene: TRBV11-2; j_gene: TRBJ1-1; abundance: NA; d_gene: TRBD1; CDR3aa: CASSLGQAPSEAFF; CDR3nt: TGTGCCAGCAGCCTCGGACAGGCACCGTCTGAAGCTTTCTTT
v_gene: TRBV27; j_gene: TRBJ2-7; abundance: NA; d_gene: TRBD2; CDR3aa: CASSLYSLAGGTYEQYF; CDR3nt: TGTGCCAGCAGTTTATATTCTCTTGCGGGAGGGACCTACGAGCAGTACTTC
v_gene: TRBV7-2; j_gene: TRBJ2-7; abundance: NA; d_gene: NA; CDR3aa: CASSLAAGLALNEQYF; CDR3nt: TGTGCCAGCAGCTTAGCGGCAGGGTTGGCGTTAAACGAGCAGTACTTC
v_gene: TRBV12-3/TRBV12-4; j_gene: TRBJ2-2; abundance: NA; d_gene: NA; CDR3aa: CASSPSDGTGELFF; CDR3nt: TGTGCCAGCAGTCCGTCGGACGGGACCGGGGAGCTGTTTTTT
v_gene: TRBV27; j_gene: TRBJ2-5; abundance: few; d_gene: NA; CDR3aa: CASSSARSETQYF; CDR3nt: TGTGCCAGCAGCTCGGCCCGTTCGGAGACCCAGTACTTC
v_gene: TRBV5-1; j_gene: TRBJ1-2; abundance: few; d_gene: NA; CDR3aa: CASSLYSEYGYTF; CDR3nt: TGCGCCAGCAGCTTGTATTCGGAATATGGCTACACCTTC
v_gene: TRBV11-2; j_gene: TRBJ1-4; abundance: NA; d_gene: TRBD1; CDR3aa: CASSPETGVEKLFF; CDR3nt: TGTGCCAGCAGCCCGGAGACAGGGGTTGAAAAACTGTTTTTT
v_gene: TRBV2; j_gene: TRBJ1-5; abundance: few; d_gene: NA; CDR3aa: CASRGQGPNQPQHF; CDR3nt: TGTGCCAGCAGGGGGCAGGGTCCTAATCAGCCCCAGCATTTT
v_gene: TRBV20-1; j_gene: TRBJ2-3; abundance: few; d_gene: TRBD2; CDR3aa: CSARDPRLAGGSTDTQYF; CDR3nt: TGCAGTGCTAGAGATCCCCGACTAGCGGGGGGGAGCACAGATACGCAGTATTTT
v_gene: TRBV20-1; j_gene: TRBJ2-5; abundance: NA; d_gene: NA; CDR3aa: CSAFRTPLLETQYF; CDR3nt: TGCAGTGCTTTCCGGACCCCGCTCCTGGAGACCCAGTACTTC
v_gene: TRBV13; j_gene: TRBJ2-3; abundance: once; d_gene: TRBD1; CDR3aa: CASSLRQGGADTQYF; CDR3nt: TGTGCCAGCAGCTTACGACAGGGTGGCGCAGATACGCAGTATTTT
v_gene: TRBV12-3/TRBV12-4; j_gene: TRBJ1-2; abundance: NA; d_gene: TRBD1; CDR3aa: CASSDGTVYGYTF; CDR3nt: TGTGCCAGCAGTGACGGGACAGTCTATGGCTACACCTTC
v_gene: TRBV24-1; j_gene: TRBJ2-5; abundance: NA; d_gene: NA; CDR3aa: CATAGIVETQYF; CDR3nt: TGTGCCACGGCAGGGATTGTGGAGACCCAGTACTTC
v_gene: TRBV3-1; j_gene: TRBJ2-7; abundance: NA; d_gene: NA; CDR3aa: CASSPNGGPGEQYF; CDR3nt: TGTGCCAGCAGCCCCAATGGAGGGCCCGGGGAGCAGTACTTC
v_gene: TRBV2; j_gene: TRBJ2-5; abundance: NA; d_gene: NA; CDR3aa: CASTLERVIRPRETQYF; CDR3nt: TGTGCCAGCACCCTTGAGCGGGTAATTCGCCCACGGGAGACCCAGTACTTC
v_gene: TRBV6-5; j_gene: TRBJ1-5; abundance: few; d_gene: NA; CDR3aa: CASSYSTAHPPQHF; CDR3nt: TGTGCCAGCAGTTACTCGACGGCACATCCGCCCCAGCATTTT
v_gene: TRBV5-1; j_gene: TRBJ2-4; abundance: NA; d_gene: NA; CDR3aa: CASSSTSGGVGKNIQYF; CDR3nt: TGCGCCAGCAGTTCGACTTCGGGGGGCGTTGGCAAAAACATTCAGTACTTC
v_gene: TRBV15; j_gene: TRBJ2-3; abundance: NA; d_gene: TRBD2; CDR3aa: CATSRRTSGSADTQYF; CDR3nt: TGTGCCACCAGCAGACGGACTAGCGGGAGTGCAGATACGCAGTATTTT
v_gene: TRBV6-2/TRBV6-3; j_gene: TRBJ2-2; abundance: NA; d_gene: NA; CDR3aa: CASSSNTNTGELFF; CDR3nt: TGTGCCAGCAGTTCTAATACGAACACCGGGGAGCTGTTTTTT
v_gene: TRBV24-1; j_gene: TRBJ2-1; abundance: few; d_gene: TRBD2; CDR3aa: CATSDRGLAGWEQFF; CDR3nt: TGTGCCACCAGTGATCGGGGGCTAGCGGGGTGGGAGCAGTTCTTC
v_gene: TRBV4-1; j_gene: TRBJ2-7; abundance: few; d_gene: TRBD1; CDR3aa: CASSRSGQGNEQYF; CDR3nt: TGCGCCAGCAGCCGCTCGGGACAGGGTAACGAGCAGTACTTC
v_gene: TRBV20-1; j_gene: TRBJ1-1; abundance: few; d_gene: NA; CDR3aa: CSANDRMNTEAFF; CDR3nt: TGCAGTGCAAACGACAGGATGAACACTGAAGCTTTCTTT
v_gene: TRBV20-1; j_gene: TRBJ2-1; abundance: few; d_gene: TRBD2; CDR3aa: CSAIPTSGMYEQFF; CDR3nt: TGCAGTGCTATCCCGACTAGCGGGATGTATGAGCAGTTCTTC
v_gene: TRBV5-1; j_gene: TRBJ2-5; abundance: NA; d_gene: NA; CDR3aa: CASSLDAFGETQYF; CDR3nt: TGCGCCAGCAGCTTGGACGCTTTCGGGGAGACCCAGTACTTC
v_gene: TRBV21-1; j_gene: TRBJ1-4; abundance: NA; d_gene: NA; CDR3aa: CASSKAGWTVCSTNEKLFF; CDR3nt: TGTGCCAGCAGCAAAGCTGGGTGGACAGTGTGTTCAACTAATGAAAAACTGTTTTTT
v_gene: TRBV23-1; j_gene: TRBJ1-4; abundance: NA; d_gene: NA; CDR3aa: CASSQPGFNEKLFF; CDR3nt: TGCGCCAGCAGTCAACCCGGTTTTAATGAAAAACTGTTTTTT
v_gene: TRBV7-2; j_gene: TRBJ2-4; abundance: NA; d_gene: TRBD1; CDR3aa: CASSQKTGVDKNIQYF; CDR3nt: TGTGCCAGCAGCCAAAAGACAGGGGTGGACAAAAACATTCAGTACTTC
v_gene: TRBV20-1; j_gene: TRBJ2-5; abundance: NA; d_gene: NA; CDR3aa: CSASVRNRVQETQYF; CDR3nt: TGCAGTGCTTCCGTGAGGAACAGGGTCCAAGAGACCCAGTACTTC
v_gene: TRBV12-3/TRBV12-4; j_gene: TRBJ1-1; abundance: many; d_gene: NA; CDR3aa: CASSDTLGTEAFF; CDR3nt: TGTGCCAGCAGTGACACCCTGGGCACTGAAGCTTTCTTT
v_gene: TRBV12-3/TRBV12-4; j_gene: TRBJ1-3; abundance: many; d_gene: NA; CDR3aa: CASSLGGGSGNTIYF; CDR3nt: TGTGCCAGCAGTTTAGGCGGGGGCTCTGGAAACACCATATATTTT
v_gene: TRBV5-1; j_gene: TRBJ2-5; abundance: few; d_gene: NA; CDR3aa: CASSPSILQETQYF; CDR3nt: TGCGCCAGCAGCCCGTCGATACTCCAAGAGACCCAGTACTTC
v_gene: TRBV5-1; j_gene: TRBJ2-5; abundance: NA; d_gene: NA; CDR3aa: CASSLAALQETQYF; CDR3nt: TGCGCCAGCAGCTTGGCCGCTTTACAAGAGACCCAGTACTTC
v_gene: TRBV12-3/TRBV12-4; j_gene: TRBJ2-2; abundance: NA; d_gene: TRBD2; CDR3aa: CASSLGSGRAGTGELFF; CDR3nt: TGTGCCAGCAGTTTAGGTAGCGGGAGGGCCGGCACCGGGGAGCTGTTTTTT
v_gene: TRBV3-1; j_gene: TRBJ2-7; abundance: NA; d_gene: TRBD1; CDR3aa: CASSQGTGGPYEQYF; CDR3nt: TGTGCCAGCAGCCAGGGGACAGGGGGACCCTACGAGCAGTACTTC
v_gene: TRBV20-1; j_gene: TRBJ2-1; abundance: few; d_gene: TRBD2; CDR3aa: CSASLAGGSYNEQFF; CDR3nt: TGCAGTGCCTCTCTAGCGGGGGGTTCCTACAATGAGCAGTTCTTC
v_gene: TRBV10-3; j_gene: TRBJ2-2; abundance: few; d_gene: TRBD1; CDR3aa: CAISESDRGGTGELFF; CDR3nt: TGTGCCATCAGTGAGTCGGACAGGGGAGGGACCGGGGAGCTGTTTTTT
v_gene: TRBV2; j_gene: TRBJ2-7; abundance: NA; d_gene: NA; CDR3aa: CASSEVQGGYF; CDR3nt: TGTGCCAGCAGTGAAGTACAGGGCGGATACTTC
v_gene: TRBV5-1; j_gene: TRBJ2-3; abundance: NA; d_gene: TRBD2; CDR3aa: CASTSRSGRAADTQYF; CDR3nt: TGCGCCAGCACTTCGAGGAGCGGGAGGGCGGCAGATACGCAGTATTTT
v_gene: TRBV25-1; j_gene: TRBJ2-2; abundance: NA; d_gene: NA; CDR3aa: CASSQDRNTGELFF; CDR3nt: TGTGCCAGCAGTCAGGACAGAAACACCGGGGAGCTGTTTTTT
v_gene: TRBV7-2; j_gene: TRBJ1-2; abundance: few; d_gene: NA; CDR3aa: CASSSPPLGSYGYTF; CDR3nt: TGTGCCAGCAGCTCTCCCCCCCTTGGCAGCTATGGCTACACCTTC
v_gene: TRBV27; j_gene: TRBJ1-1; abundance: few; d_gene: TRBD1; CDR3aa: CASSANRGQTEAFF; CDR3nt: TGTGCCAGCAGTGCGAACAGGGGGCAGACTGAAGCTTTCTTT
v_gene: TRBV12-3/TRBV12-4; j_gene: TRBJ2-3; abundance: few; d_gene: NA; CDR3aa: CASTTGRISTDTQYF; CDR3nt: TGTGCCAGCACCACCGGGCGGATTAGCACAGATACGCAGTATTTT
v_gene: TRBV6-1; j_gene: TRBJ2-2; abundance: NA; d_gene: TRBD1; CDR3aa: CASSGTGSNTGELFF; CDR3nt: TGTGCCAGCAGTGGGACAGGGTCGAACACCGGGGAGCTGTTTTTT
v_gene: TRBV4-2; j_gene: TRBJ2-1; abundance: NA; d_gene: NA; CDR3aa: CASSHGGDPSYNEQFF; CDR3nt: TGTGCCAGCAGCCATGGCGGAGACCCTTCCTACAATGAGCAGTTCTTC